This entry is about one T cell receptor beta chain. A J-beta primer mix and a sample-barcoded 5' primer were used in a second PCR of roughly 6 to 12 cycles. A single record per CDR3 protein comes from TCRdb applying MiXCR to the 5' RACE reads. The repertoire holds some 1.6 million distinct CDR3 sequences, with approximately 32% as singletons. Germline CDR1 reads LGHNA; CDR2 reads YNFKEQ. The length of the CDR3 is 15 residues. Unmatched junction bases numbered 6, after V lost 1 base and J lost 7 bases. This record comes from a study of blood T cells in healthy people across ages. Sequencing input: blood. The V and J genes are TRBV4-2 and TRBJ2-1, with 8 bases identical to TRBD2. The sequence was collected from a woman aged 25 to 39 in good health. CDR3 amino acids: CASSQVLASGNEQFF. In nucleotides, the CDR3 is TGTGCCAGCAGCCAAGTCCTGGCTAGCGGGAATGAGCAGTTCTTC.